This TCR beta chain was obtained from a study of shared clonotypes between healthy human individuals. Study findings and constraints: Clonotype sharing among donors, it was expected, would be affected by sequencing depth. Sharing across several donors was seen in roughly 5.2% of naive CD4 clonotypes.

Comment on this clone: The antigen is undetermined.

This table comes from immunoSEQ multiplex PCR, and its TCRdb copy is limited to in-frame clones, with some not included. The data contain over a million clones, approximately 78% of them singletons. The sample consisted of memory CD4+ T cells from PBMCs. Noted subset: CD45RA-negative fraction. The source of this sequence is a man aged 18 to 29 in good health. Some clones in this sample may be carry-over from other donors' samples.

CDR3 residues: CASSPGGPYSNQPQHF. CDR3 bases: TGTGCCAGCTCCCCCGGGGGACCCTATAGCAATCAGCCCCAGCATTTT. The genes are TRBV18 and TRBJ1-5; D may be TRBD1 (5 bases). Germline V gene lookup returns CDR1 KGHSH and CDR2 LQKENI. V gave up 6 bases and J gave up 0 bases, with 15 bases separating them. The CDR3 has 16 residues.